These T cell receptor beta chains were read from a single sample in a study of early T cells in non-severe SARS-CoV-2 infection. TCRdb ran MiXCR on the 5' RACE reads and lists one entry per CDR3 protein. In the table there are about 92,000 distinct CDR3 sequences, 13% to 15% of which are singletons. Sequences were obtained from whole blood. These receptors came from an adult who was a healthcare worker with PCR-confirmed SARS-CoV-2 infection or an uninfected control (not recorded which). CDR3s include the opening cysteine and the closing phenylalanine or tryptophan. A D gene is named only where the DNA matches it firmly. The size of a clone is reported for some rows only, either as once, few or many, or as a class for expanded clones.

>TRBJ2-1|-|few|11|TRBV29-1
CSVERDRLLFF
TGCAGCGTTGAAAGAGACAGGTTATTATTCTTC
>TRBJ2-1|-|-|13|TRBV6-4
CASSDLDYNEQFF
TGTGCCAGCAGTGACTTGGACTACAATGAGCAGTTCTTC
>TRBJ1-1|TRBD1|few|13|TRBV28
CASSFMDRGEAFF
TGTGCCAGCAGTTTTATGGACAGGGGGGAAGCTTTCTTT
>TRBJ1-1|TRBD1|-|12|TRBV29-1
CSVVWTGPEAFF
TGCAGCGTTGTCTGGACAGGGCCGGAAGCTTTCTTT
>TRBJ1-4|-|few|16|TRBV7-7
CASSPTPTTLNEKLFF
TGTGCTAGCAGCCCCACTCCCACCACCCTTAATGAAAAACTGTTTTTT
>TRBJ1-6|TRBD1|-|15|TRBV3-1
CASSSHRGSSSPLHF
TGTGCCAGCAGCTCCCACAGGGGGTCAAGTTCACCCCTCCACTTT
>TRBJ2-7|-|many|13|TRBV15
CATSRATFPEQYF
TGTGCCACCAGCAGAGCCACATTTCCCGAGCAGTACTTC
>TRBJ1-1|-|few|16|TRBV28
CASSLMTAKMNTEAFF
TGTGCCAGCAGTTTAATGACAGCCAAAATGAACACTGAAGCTTTCTTT
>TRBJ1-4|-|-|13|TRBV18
CASSEGWNEKLFF
TGTGCCAGCTCAGAAGGGTGGAATGAAAAACTGTTTTTT
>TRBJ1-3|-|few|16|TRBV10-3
CAITRDGPSSGNTIYF
TGTGCCATCACCCGTGACGGACCGAGCTCTGGAAACACCATATATTTT
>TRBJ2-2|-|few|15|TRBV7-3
CASSYGGTRTGELFF
TGTGCCAGCAGCTACGGAGGGACCCGTACCGGGGAGCTGTTTTTT
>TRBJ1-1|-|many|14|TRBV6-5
CASSWSGVNTEAFF
TGTGCCAGCAGTTGGTCAGGGGTGAACACTGAAGCTTTCTTT
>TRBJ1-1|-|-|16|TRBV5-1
CASSSREDLMNTEAFF
TGCGCCAGCAGCTCCCGGGAGGACCTTATGAACACTGAAGCTTTCTTT
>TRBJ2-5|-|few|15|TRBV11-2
CASTLGTVYQETQYF
TGTGCCAGCACCCTTGGGACTGTGTACCAAGAGACCCAGTACTTC
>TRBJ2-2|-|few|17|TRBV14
CASSPQRGAGLTGELFF
TGTGCCAGCAGCCCCCAAAGGGGTGCAGGGCTTACCGGGGAGCTGTTTTTT
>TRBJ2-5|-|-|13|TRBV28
CASSLTVGETQYF
TGTGCCAGCAGTTTAACGGTGGGGGAGACCCAGTACTTC
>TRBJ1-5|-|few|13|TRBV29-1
CSVSGAFNQPQHF
TGCAGCGTTTCTGGGGCTTTCAATCAGCCCCAGCATTTT
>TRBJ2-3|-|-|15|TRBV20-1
CSASGHLQSTDTQYF
TGCAGTGCTAGTGGCCACCTTCAAAGCACAGATACGCAGTATTTT
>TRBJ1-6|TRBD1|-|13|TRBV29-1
CSARTGGESPLHF
TGCAGCGCCAGGACAGGCGGAGAATCACCCCTCCACTTT
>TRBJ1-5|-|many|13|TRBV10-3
CAISRADNQPQHF
TGTGCCATCAGCCGGGCAGACAATCAGCCCCAGCATTTT
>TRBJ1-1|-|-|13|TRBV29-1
CSVIRGAGTEAFF
TGCAGCGTGATTCGGGGGGCCGGCACTGAAGCTTTCTTT
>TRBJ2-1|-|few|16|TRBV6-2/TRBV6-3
CASIKSRGAGHNEQFF
TGTGCCAGCATAAAGAGCAGGGGGGCAGGCCACAATGAGCAGTTCTTC
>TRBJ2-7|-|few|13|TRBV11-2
CASSEGSGNEQYF
TGTGCCAGCAGCGAAGGGTCGGGAAACGAGCAGTACTTC
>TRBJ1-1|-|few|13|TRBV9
CASSARFGSEAFF
TGTGCCAGCAGCGCCCGATTCGGCAGCGAAGCTTTCTTT
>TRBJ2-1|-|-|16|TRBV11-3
CTSSLEAVGGLNEQFF
TGTACCAGCAGCTTAGAGGCCGTGGGGGGGCTGAATGAGCAGTTCTTC
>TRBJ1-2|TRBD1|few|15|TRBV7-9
CASSPAGTGSNGYTF
TGTGCCAGCAGCCCCGCCGGGACAGGCTCTAATGGCTACACCTTC
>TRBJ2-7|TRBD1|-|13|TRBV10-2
CASKYDRGHEQYF
TGCGCCAGCAAATATGACAGGGGACACGAGCAGTACTTC
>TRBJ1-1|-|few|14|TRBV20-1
CSARPPRGNTEAFF
TGCAGTGCTAGACCGCCCAGGGGGAACACTGAAGCTTTCTTT
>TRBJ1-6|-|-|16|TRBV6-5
CASSYSSTSYNSPLHF
TGTGCCAGCAGTTACTCTTCCACCTCCTATAATTCACCCCTCCACTTT
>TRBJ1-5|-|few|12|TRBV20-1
CSAGEGNQPQHF
TGCAGTGCCGGGGAGGGGAATCAGCCCCAGCATTTT
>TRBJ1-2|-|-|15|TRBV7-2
CASSLPGPLRGGYTF
TGTGCCAGCAGCTTACCTGGTCCCCTCCGGGGTGGCTACACCTTC
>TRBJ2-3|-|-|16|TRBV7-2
CASSHRGPPDQDTQYF
TGTGCCAGCTCGCATCGAGGTCCTCCGGACCAGGATACGCAGTATTTT
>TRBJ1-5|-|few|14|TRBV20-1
CSARGGLGNQPQHF
TGCAGTGCTAGAGGGGGACTTGGCAATCAGCCCCAGCATTTT
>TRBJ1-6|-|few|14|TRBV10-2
CASSVQGRNSPLHF
TGCGCCAGCAGTGTACAGGGTAGAAATTCACCCCTCCACTTT
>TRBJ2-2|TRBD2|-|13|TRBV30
CAWTSGGAGELFF
TGTGCCTGGACTAGCGGGGGAGCCGGGGAGCTGTTTTTT
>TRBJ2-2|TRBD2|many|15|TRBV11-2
CASSLAGLVDGELFF
TGTGCCAGCAGTTTAGCGGGGCTGGTAGACGGGGAGCTGTTTTTT
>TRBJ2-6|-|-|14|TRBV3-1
CASSHRVGANVLTF
TGTGCCAGCAGCCACAGGGTTGGGGCCAACGTCCTGACTTTC
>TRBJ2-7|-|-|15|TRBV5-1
CASSPRQERLYEQYF
TGCGCCAGCAGCCCACGACAGGAAAGGCTCTACGAGCAGTACTTC
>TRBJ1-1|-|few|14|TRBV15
CATSRSGGRRSAFF
TGTGCCACCAGCAGGTCGGGGGGGAGGAGATCAGCTTTCTTT
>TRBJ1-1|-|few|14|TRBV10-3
CAISDRTANTEAFF
TGTGCCATCAGTGACAGGACAGCGAACACTGAAGCTTTCTTT
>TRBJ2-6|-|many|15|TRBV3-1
CASSQDGTGANVLTF
TGTGCCAGCAGCCAAGATGGAACTGGGGCCAACGTCCTGACTTTC
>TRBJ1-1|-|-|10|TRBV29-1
CSVEGRIAFF
TGCAGCGTTGAGGGGAGGATAGCTTTCTTT
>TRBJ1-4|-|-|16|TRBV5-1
CASRINSGSNNEKLFF
TGCGCCAGCAGAATTAACTCGGGGAGTAATAATGAAAAACTGTTTTTT
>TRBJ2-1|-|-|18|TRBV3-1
CASSHDPRAGGAYNEQFF
TGTGCCAGCAGCCATGATCCCCGAGCTGGCGGGGCGTACAATGAGCAGTTCTTC
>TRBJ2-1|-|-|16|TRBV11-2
CASSLGRHLLYNEQFF
TGTGCCAGCAGCTTAGGGCGGCACCTTCTCTACAATGAGCAGTTCTTC
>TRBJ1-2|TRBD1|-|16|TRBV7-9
CASSLVMTGGKDGYTF
TGTGCCAGCAGCTTAGTAATGACAGGGGGAAAGGATGGCTACACCTTC
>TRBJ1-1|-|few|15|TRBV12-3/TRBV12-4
CASRRFGKVNTEAFF
TGTGCCAGCAGAAGGTTTGGTAAAGTGAACACTGAAGCTTTCTTT
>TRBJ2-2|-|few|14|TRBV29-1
CSVGWTDVGGELFF
TGCAGCGTTGGGTGGACGGACGTGGGGGGGGAGCTGTTTTTT
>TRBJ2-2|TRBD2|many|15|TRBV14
CASSQERGSGGELFF
TGTGCCAGCAGCCAAGAGCGGGGGTCCGGCGGGGAGCTGTTTTTT
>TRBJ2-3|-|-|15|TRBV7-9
CASSRGSGMADTQYF
TGTGCCAGCAGCAGGGGATCGGGGATGGCAGATACGCAGTATTTT
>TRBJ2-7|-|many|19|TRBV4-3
CASSQGAPRTQVLSYEQYF
TGCGCCAGCAGCCAAGGGGCCCCGAGGACCCAAGTTCTCTCCTACGAGCAGTACTTC
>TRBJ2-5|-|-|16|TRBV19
CASSPLSRGYQETQYF
TGTGCCAGTAGCCCGCTTTCCCGGGGGTACCAAGAGACCCAGTACTTC